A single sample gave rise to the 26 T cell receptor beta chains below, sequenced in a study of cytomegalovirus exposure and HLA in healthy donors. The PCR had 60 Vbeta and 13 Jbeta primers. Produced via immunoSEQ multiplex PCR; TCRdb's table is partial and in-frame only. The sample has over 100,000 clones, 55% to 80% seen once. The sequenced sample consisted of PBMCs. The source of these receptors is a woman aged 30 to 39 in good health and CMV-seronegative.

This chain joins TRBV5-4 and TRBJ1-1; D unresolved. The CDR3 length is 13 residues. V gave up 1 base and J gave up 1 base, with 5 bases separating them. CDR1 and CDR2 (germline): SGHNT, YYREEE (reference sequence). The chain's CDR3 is CASSLRGNTEAFF. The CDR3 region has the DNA TGTGCCAGCAGCTTGCGAGGGAACACTGAAGCTTTCTTT.

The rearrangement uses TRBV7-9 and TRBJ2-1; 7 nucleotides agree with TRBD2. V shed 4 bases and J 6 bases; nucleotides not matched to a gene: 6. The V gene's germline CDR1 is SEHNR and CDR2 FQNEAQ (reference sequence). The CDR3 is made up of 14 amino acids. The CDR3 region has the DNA TGTGCCAGCAGCTCGGGGGGACTTTCCAATGAGCAGTTCTTC. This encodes CASSSGGLSNEQFF.

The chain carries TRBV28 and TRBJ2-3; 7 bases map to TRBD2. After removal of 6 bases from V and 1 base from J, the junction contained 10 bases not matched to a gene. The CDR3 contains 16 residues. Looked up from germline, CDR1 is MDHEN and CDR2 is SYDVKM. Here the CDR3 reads CASREYGLAGTDTQYF. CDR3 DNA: TGTGCCAGCAGGGAGTACGGGCTAGCGGGCACAGATACGCAGTATTTT.

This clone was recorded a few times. The CDR3 loop reads CASGGGLSYEQYF. CDR3 DNA: TGCGCGTCCGGAGGCGGACTGTCCTACGAGCAGTACTTC. The chain recombines TRBV4-1 with TRBJ2-7, with a weak D call TRBD2 (5 bases). This CDR3 spans 13 amino acids. From germline, CDR1 is MGHRA and CDR2 YSYEKL.

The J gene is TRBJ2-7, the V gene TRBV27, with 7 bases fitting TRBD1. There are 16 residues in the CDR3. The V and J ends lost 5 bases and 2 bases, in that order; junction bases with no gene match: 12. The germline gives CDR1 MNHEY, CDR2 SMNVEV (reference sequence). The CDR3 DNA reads TGTGCCAGCAGTCCCCCTGGACAGGCGAGCCCCTACGAGCAGTACTTC. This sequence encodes CASSPPGQASPYEQYF.

Here the CDR3 DNA reads TGTGCCAGCAGCCGTACCTACGAGCAGTACTTC. It yields the protein CASSRTYEQYF. The rearrangement uses TRBV2 and TRBJ2-7; D unresolved. Germline V gene data show CDR1 as SNHLY and CDR2 as FYNNEI. The V end was cut by 6 bases, the J end by 2 bases, with 5 bases between. The CDR3 has 11 residues.

The CDR3 sequence is CASSTTGRATDTQYF. The CDR3 DNA reads as TGTGCCAGCAGCACCACCGGGAGGGCCACAGATACGCAGTATTTT. This sequence joins TRBV4-2 and TRBJ2-3, with TRBD2 identical over 8 bases. The CDR3 is 15 residues long. Germline V gives CDR1 LGHNA, CDR2 YNFKEQ. J gave up 2 bases and V 5 bases, and 6 bases lay outside the gene matches.

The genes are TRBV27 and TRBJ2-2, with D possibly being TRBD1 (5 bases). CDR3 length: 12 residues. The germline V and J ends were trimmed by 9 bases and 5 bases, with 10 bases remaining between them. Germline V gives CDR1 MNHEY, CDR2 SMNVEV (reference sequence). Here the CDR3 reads CASSTGTGELFF. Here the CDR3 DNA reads TGTGCCAGTAGTACAGGAACCGGGGAGCTGTTTTTT.

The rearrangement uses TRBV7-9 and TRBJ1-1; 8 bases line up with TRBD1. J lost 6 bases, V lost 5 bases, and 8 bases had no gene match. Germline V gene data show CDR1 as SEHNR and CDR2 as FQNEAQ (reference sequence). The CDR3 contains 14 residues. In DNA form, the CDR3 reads TGTGCCAGCAGCCCCCGACAGGGGAGCGCTGAAGCTTTCTTT. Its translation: CASSPRQGSAEAFF.

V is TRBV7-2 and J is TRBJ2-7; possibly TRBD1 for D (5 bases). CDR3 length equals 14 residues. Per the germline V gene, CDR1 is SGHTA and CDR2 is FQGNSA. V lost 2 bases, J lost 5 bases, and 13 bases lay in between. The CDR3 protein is CASSLLGPGDEQYF. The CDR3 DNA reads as TGTGCCAGCAGCTTACTGGGGCCAGGTGACGAGCAGTACTTC.

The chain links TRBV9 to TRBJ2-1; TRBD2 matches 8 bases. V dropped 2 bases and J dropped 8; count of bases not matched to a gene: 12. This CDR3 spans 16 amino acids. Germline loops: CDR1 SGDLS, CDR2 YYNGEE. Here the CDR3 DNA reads TGTGCCAGCAGCGTCTATCGAACGGGAGGGCCGCATGAGCAGTTCTTC. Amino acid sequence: CASSVYRTGGPHEQFF.

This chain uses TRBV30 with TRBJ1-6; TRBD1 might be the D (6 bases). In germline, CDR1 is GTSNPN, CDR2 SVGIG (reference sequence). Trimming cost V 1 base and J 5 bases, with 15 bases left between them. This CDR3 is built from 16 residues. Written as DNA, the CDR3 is TGTGCCTGGAGTGCGGACAGAGCCTGGGATAATTCACCCCTCCACTTT. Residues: CAWSADRAWDNSPLHF. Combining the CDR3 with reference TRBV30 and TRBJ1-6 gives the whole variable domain SQTIHQWPATLVQPVGSPLSLECTVEGTSNPNLYWYRQAAGRGLQLLFYSVGIGQISSEVPQNLSASRPQDRQFILSSKKLLLSDSGFYLCAWSADRAWDNSPLHFGNGTRLTVT.

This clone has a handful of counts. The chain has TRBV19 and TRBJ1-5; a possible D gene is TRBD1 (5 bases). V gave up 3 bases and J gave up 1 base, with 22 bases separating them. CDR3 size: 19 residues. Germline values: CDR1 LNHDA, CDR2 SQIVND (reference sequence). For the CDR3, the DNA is TGTGCCAGTAGTATTAGGGCTAACGGGGGTTTTTCAAGCAATCAGCCCCAGCATTTT. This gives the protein CASSIRANGGFSSNQPQHF.

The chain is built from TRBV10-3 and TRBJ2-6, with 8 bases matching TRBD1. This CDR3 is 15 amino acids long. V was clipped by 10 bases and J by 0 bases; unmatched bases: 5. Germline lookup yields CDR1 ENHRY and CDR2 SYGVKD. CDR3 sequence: CATGQGHSGANVLTF. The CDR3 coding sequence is TGTGCCACCGGACAGGGACACTCTGGGGCCAACGTCCTGACTTTC.

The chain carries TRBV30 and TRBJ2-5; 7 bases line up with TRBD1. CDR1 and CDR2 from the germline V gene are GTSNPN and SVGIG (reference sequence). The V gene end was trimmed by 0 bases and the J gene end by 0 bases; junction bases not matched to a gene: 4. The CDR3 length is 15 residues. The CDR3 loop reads CAWSVGQPNQETQYF. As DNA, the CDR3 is TGTGCCTGGAGTGTGGGACAGCCCAACCAAGAGACCCAGTACTTC. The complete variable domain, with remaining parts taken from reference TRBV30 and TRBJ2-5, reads SQTIHQWPATLVQPVGSPLSLECTVEGTSNPNLYWYRQAAGRGLQLLFYSVGIGQISSEVPQNLSASRPQDRQFILSSKKLLLSDSGFYLCAWSVGQPNQETQYFGPGTRLLVL.

As DNA, the CDR3 is TGCGCCAGCAGCCACATGTTGCCGGGACAGGAAGACTATGGCTACACCTTC. Its protein product is CASSHMLPGQEDYGYTF. The chain combines TRBV5-1 with TRBJ1-2; 8 bases are a match to TRBD1. The CDR3 extends over 17 amino acids. CDR1 SGHRS and CDR2 YFSETQ come from the germline V gene. Trimming removed 4 bases from V and 3 bases from J; junction bases left unmatched: 14. Full variable domain (outside the CDR3, taken from reference TRBV5-1 and TRBJ1-2): KAGVTQTPRYLIKTRGQQVTLSCSPISGHRSVSWYQQTPGQGLQFLFEYFSETQRNKGNFPGRFSGRQFSNSRSEMNVSTLELGDSALYLCASSHMLPGQEDYGYTFGSGTRLTVV.

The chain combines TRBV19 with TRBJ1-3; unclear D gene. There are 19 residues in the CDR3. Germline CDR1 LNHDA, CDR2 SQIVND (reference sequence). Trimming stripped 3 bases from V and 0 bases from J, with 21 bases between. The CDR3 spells CASSIPTLDGGPSGNTIYF. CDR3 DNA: TGTGCCAGTAGTATTCCCACCTTGGACGGAGGCCCCTCTGGAAACACCATATATTTT.

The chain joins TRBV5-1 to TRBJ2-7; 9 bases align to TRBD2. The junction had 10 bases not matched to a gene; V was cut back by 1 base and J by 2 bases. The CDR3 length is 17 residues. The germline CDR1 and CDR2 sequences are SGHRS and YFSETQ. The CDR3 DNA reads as TGCGCCAGCAGCTTGCAGACTAGCGGAAACCAGGCCTACGAGCAGTACTTC. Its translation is CASSLQTSGNQAYEQYF.

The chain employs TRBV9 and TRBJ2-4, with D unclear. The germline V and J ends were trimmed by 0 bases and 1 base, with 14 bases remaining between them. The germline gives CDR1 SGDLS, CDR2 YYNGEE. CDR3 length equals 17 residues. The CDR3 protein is CASSVGAAAVAKNIQYF. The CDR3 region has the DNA TGTGCCAGCAGCGTAGGCGCGGCGGCCGTGGCCAAAAACATTCAGTACTTC. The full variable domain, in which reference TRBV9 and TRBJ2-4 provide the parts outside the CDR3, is DSGVTQTPKHLITATGQRVTLRCSPRSGDLSVYWYQQSLDQGLQFLIQYYNGEERAKGNILERFSAQQFPDLHSELNLSSLELGDSALYFCASSVGAAAVAKNIQYFGAGTRLSVL.

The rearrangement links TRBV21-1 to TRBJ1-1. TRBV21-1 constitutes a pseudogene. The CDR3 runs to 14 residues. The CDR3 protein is CASSKRDNDTEAFF. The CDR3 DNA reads TGTGCCAGCAGCAAACGGGATAATGACACTGAAGCTTTCTTT.

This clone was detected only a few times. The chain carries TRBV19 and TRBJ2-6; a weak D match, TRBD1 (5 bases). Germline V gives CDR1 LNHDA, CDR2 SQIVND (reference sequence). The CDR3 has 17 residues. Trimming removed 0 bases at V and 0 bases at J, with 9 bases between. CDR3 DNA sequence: TGTGCCAGTAGTATAGACTACAGGAACTCTGGGGCCAACGTCCTGACTTTC. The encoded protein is CASSIDYRNSGANVLTF. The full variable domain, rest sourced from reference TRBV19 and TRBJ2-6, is DGGITQSPKYLFRKEGQNVTLSCEQNLNHDAMYWYRQDPGQGLRLIYYSQIVNDFQKGDIAEGYSVSREKKESFPLTVTSAQKNPTAFYLCASSIDYRNSGANVLTFGAGSRLTVL.

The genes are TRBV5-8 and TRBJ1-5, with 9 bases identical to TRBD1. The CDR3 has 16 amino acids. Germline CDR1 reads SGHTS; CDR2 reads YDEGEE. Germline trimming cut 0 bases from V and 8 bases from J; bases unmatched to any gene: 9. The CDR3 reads CASSLETGGAVKPQHF. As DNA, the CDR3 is TGTGCCAGCAGCTTGGAAACAGGGGGCGCAGTTAAGCCCCAGCATTTT.

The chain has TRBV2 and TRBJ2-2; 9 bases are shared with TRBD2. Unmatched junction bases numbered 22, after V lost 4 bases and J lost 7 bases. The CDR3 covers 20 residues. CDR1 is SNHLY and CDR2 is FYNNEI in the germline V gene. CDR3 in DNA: TGTGCCAGCAGTGTGTCAACTAGCGGGCCTTCTGCGGGGGTGATCGGGGAGCTGTTTTTT. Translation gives CASSVSTSGPSAGVIGELFF.

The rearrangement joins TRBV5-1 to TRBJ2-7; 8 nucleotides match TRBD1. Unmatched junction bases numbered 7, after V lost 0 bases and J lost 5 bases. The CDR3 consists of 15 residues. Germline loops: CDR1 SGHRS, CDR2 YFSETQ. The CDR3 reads CASSLVQGAGHEQYF. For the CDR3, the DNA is TGCGCCAGCAGCTTGGTTCAGGGGGCAGGTCACGAGCAGTACTTC.

The CDR3, as DNA: TGCGCCAGCAACCCCGGGACAACTAACTATGGCTACACCTTC. It translates to CASNPGTTNYGYTF. The rearrangement joins TRBV5-1 to TRBJ1-2; tentative D call: TRBD1 (6 bases). Germline values: CDR1 SGHRS, CDR2 YFSETQ. Trimming took off 6 bases at V and 0 bases at J, with 12 bases between the two ends. This CDR3 is built from 14 residues.

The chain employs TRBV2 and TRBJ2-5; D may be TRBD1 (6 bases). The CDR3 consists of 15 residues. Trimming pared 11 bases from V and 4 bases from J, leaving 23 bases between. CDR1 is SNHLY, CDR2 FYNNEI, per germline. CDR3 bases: TGTGCCGGGGGCCCGCTAGTTGGGGCCGGAGAGACCCAGTACTTC. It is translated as CAGGPLVGAGETQYF.